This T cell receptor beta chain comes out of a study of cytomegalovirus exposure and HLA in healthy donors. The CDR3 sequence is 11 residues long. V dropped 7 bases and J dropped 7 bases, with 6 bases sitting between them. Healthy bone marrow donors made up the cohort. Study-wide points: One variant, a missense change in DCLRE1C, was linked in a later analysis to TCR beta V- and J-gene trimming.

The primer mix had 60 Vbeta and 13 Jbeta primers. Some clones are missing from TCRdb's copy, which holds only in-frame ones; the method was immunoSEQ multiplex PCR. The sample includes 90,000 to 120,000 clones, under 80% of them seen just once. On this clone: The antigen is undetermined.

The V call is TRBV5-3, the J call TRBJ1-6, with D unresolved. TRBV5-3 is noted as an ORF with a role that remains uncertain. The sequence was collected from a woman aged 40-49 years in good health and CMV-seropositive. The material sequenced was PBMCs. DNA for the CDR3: TGTGCCAGAGTAGAAAATTCACCCCTCCACTTT. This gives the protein CARVENSPLHF.